This T cell receptor (beta chain) was recorded in a study of T cells in Graves' hyperthyroidism and ophthalmopathy. RNA transcripts were the template for amplifying TCR beta CDR3 regions. The HTBI primer set was used in a first-round RT-PCR of the TCR CDR3. TCRdb reprocessed the multiplex PCR reads via MiXCR and lists one record per CDR3 protein. The table lists hundreds of thousands of distinct CDR3 sequences, roughly a sixth of them singletons. The CDR3 length is 18 residues. V lost 1 base to trimming and J lost 4 bases; unmatched junction nucleotides: 11. Looked up from germline, CDR1 is LNHDA and CDR2 is SQIVND (reference sequence).

V is TRBV19 and J is TRBJ2-3, with 10 bases aligning to TRBD2. Source material: blood. The receptor's source is a woman aged 40 to 49 with Graves' ophthalmopathy. CDR3: CASSIARFTSGKPDTQYF. As DNA, the CDR3 is TGTGCCAGTAGTATAGCTCGTTTCACTAGCGGGAAACCAGATACGCAGTATTTT.